The 4 T cell receptor beta chains in this list originate from one sample, sequenced in a study of T cells in women clearing cervical HPV infection. TCRdb keeps only in-frame clones here, not all; method: immunoSEQ multiplex PCR. In total, the table holds about 33,000 clones. Specimen: blood buffy coat. Receptors were obtained from a woman aged 18 to 75 with a cervical HPV16 infection that either progressed to CIN3+ or cleared (not recorded which).

A note on this clone: With the read ending 3 residues before the CDR3 end, the germline J gene is used to fill in that end. The V and J genes are TRBV7-3 and TRBJ2-7, with TRBD2 as a possible D gene (5 bases). The CDR3 is 15 residues long. V lost 5 bases and J lost 4, with 18 bases in between. Per the germline V gene, CDR1 is SGHTA and CDR2 is FQGTGA. CDR3 amino acids: CASSPSPSLLYEQYF. CDR3 DNA (partial): TGTGCCAGCAGCCCAAGTCCTAGCCTCCTTTACGAG.

Concerning this clone: The read gets to within 3 residues of the CDR3 end, and the germline J gene fills in the rest. The gene calls are TRBV7-2 and TRBJ1-5; D not resolved. The V gene's germline CDR1 is SGHTA and CDR2 FQGNSA. This CDR3 spans 13 amino acids. V was trimmed by 5 bases and J by 4 bases, leaving 9 bases between them. The CDR3 DNA, read in part, is TGTGCCAGCAGCGTTAAACAGAATCAGCCC. The encoded protein is CASSVKQNQP. In full, the CDR3 reads CASSVKQNQPQHF. Drawing the rest from reference TRBV7-2 and TRBJ1-5, the complete variable domain is GAGVSQSPSNKVTEKGKDVELRCDPISGHTALYWYRQSLGQGLEFLIYFQGNSAPDKSGLPSDRFSAERTGGSVSTLTIQRTQQEDSAVYLCASSVKQNQPQHFGDGTRLSIL.

With respect to this clone: The read ends 3 residues early relative to the CDR3; the germline J gene fills the gap. V and J are TRBV6-4 and TRBJ2-6; no clear D gene. Germline V gene lookup returns CDR1 MRHNA and CDR2 SNTAGT. CDR3 size: 15 residues. The V and J ends lost 0 bases and 0 bases respectively, with 3 bases between them. This chain's CDR3 is CASSDSHSGANVLTF. Incomplete CDR3 DNA: TGTGCCAGCAGTGACTCCCACTCTGGGGCCAACGTC.

In regard to this clone: The read finishes 3 residues shy of the CDR3 end, and the germline J gene is used to complete it. The rearrangement joins TRBV5-1 to TRBJ2-3, with D possibly TRBD1 on 6 matching bases. The germline V gene encodes CDR1 SGHRS and CDR2 YFSETQ. The CDR3 is 13 amino acids. Between the trimmed V and J ends, which lost 5 bases and 3 bases, there was a span of 10 bases. The CDR3 bases that were read are TGCGCCAGCAGTAATACAGGGACAGATACG. Protein: CASSNTGTDT. From start to end, the CDR3 is CASSNTGTDTQYF. The entire variable domain, with the rest obtained from reference TRBV5-1 and TRBJ2-3, is as follows: KAGVTQTPRYLIKTRGQQVTLSCSPISGHRSVSWYQQTPGQGLQFLFEYFSETQRNKGNFPGRFSGRQFSNSRSEMNVSTLELGDSALYLCASSNTGTDTQYFGPGTRLTVL.